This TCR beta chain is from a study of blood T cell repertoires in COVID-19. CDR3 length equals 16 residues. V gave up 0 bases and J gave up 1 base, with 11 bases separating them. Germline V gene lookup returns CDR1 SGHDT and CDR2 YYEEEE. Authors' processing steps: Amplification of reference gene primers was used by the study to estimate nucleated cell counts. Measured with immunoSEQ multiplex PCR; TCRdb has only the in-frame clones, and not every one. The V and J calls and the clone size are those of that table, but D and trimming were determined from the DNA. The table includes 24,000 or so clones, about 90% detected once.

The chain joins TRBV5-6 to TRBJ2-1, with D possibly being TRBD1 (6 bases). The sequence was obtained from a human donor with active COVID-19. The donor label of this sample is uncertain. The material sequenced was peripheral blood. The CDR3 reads CASSLVTGMSYNEQFF. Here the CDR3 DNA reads TGTGCCAGCAGCTTGGTTACAGGGATGTCCTACAATGAGCAGTTCTTC.